The present TCR beta chain was sequenced within a study of T cells in Graves' hyperthyroidism and ophthalmopathy. Study-wide results and limits: Ophthalmopathy was model-predicted a median about six months pre-onset. In blood, most of the thyroid clonotypes expanded above 0.001 were also present. From stable hyperthyroidism, ophthalmopathy was separated by a 13 V-J model.

CDR1 and CDR2 (germline): SNHLY, FYNNEI. This CDR3 contains 14 residues. Deletions cut 6 bases from V and 0 bases from J, with 11 bases between. Amplification yielded TCR beta CDR3 regions, with RNA transcripts as the source. The TCR CDR3 was amplified in a first-round RT-PCR using the HTBI primer set. Using its own MiXCR run on the multiplex PCR reads, TCRdb lists one record per CDR3 protein. This sample has some 720,000 distinct CDR3 sequences, with 16% found just once. The sample holds many counts of this clonotype. The antigen is unknown. The chain recombines TRBV2 with TRBJ1-1; no clear D. This receptor was taken from a man younger than 35 with Graves' hyperthyroidism. Specimen: blood. As DNA, the CDR3 is TGTGCCAGCAGGGTACAAGGGATGAACACTGAAGCTTTCTTT. Its protein product is CASRVQGMNTEAFF.